This passage covers 8 T cell receptor beta chains from one sample sequenced in a study of post-analysis software for immune sequencing data. Unique molecular identifiers were present in the TCR beta cDNA libraries. One entry per CDR3 protein results from TCRdb running MiXCR on the PCR reads. This sample has 750,000 to 950,000 distinct CDR3 sequences; around 42% occur once, and the top ten carry roughly 4.9%. These receptors are not linked to any known antigen. Broader study findings: TRBV5-6, TRBV5-1 and TRBV20-1 were among a handful of TRBV segments more frequent in patients than controls.

The specimen was blood. Receptor source: a girl aged 10 to 17 with multiple sclerosis.

The chain employs TRBV10-3 and TRBJ1-2; 8 bases line up with TRBD1. The germline gives CDR1 ENHRY, CDR2 SYGVKD. Losses at the gene ends were 3 bases for V and 4 bases for J; bases not matched to a gene: 10. The CDR3 is 16 residues long. The CDR3 DNA reads TGTGCCATCAGTGACTCCCGGGGACAGGTGGGCTATGGCTACACCTTC. Translating gives CAISDSRGQVGYGYTF.

This chain links TRBV29-1 with TRBJ1-2; D gene uncertain. The CDR3 runs to 12 residues. V lost 1 base and J 4 bases, leaving 7 bases between the germline ends. Germline V lookup: CDR1 SQVTM, CDR2 ANQGSEA. The CDR3 sequence is CSVEVTGYGYTF. In nucleotides, the CDR3 is TGCAGCGTTGAAGTTACGGGCTATGGCTACACCTTC.

This clonotype was seen more than once but under ten times. The V call is TRBV20-1, the J call TRBJ2-5, with 10 nucleotides matching TRBD1. The J call may be incorrect, as the DNA end agrees better with TRBJ2-7. CDR3 length: 14 amino acids. Germline V CDR1 and CDR2: DFQATT, SNEGSKA (reference sequence). CDR3 DNA sequence: TGCAGTGCTGGCAAGACAGGGGGCATCGACGAGCAGTACTTC. It is translated as CSAGKTGGIDEQYF.

The table lists this clonotype with a few counts. The rearrangement uses TRBV4-3 and TRBJ2-3; D gene uncertain. V dropped 0 bases and J dropped 4 bases, with 11 bases sitting between them. This CDR3 is 15 amino acids long. Germline-derived CDR1 and CDR2 are LGHNA and YSLEER. The CDR3 reads CASSQETERADTQYF. The CDR3, as DNA: TGCGCCAGCAGCCAAGAAACGGAACGAGCAGATACGCAGTATTTT.

The chain combines TRBV29-1 with TRBJ2-5; D perhaps matches TRBD1 (5 bases). This CDR3 is built from 12 residues. Germline CDR1 reads SQVTM; CDR2 reads ANQGSEA. The ends were cut back, 4 bases at V and 5 bases at J, with 11 bases in the middle. The CDR3 region has the DNA TGCAGCGTTGGTAGTAAGGGGGAGACCCAGTACTTC. This sequence encodes CSVGSKGETQYF.

The chain joins TRBV10-3 to TRBJ1-6; D ambiguous. Per germline, CDR1 ENHRY and CDR2 SYGVKD. The CDR3 runs 13 residues. Trimming removed 2 bases from V and 6 bases from J, with 5 bases in between. CDR3 DNA sequence: TGTGCCATCAGTGAGGGTGGTAATTCACCCCTCCACTTT. Its protein product is CAISEGGNSPLHF.

This rearrangement joins TRBV25-1 to TRBJ2-7, with 8 bases that match TRBD2. CDR1 MGHDK and CDR2 SYGVNS come from the germline V gene. CDR3 length: 15 amino acids. V gave up 4 bases and J gave up 3 bases; unmatched junction bases: 8. CDR3 protein: CASSARGGSFYEQYF. The CDR3 nucleotides are TGTGCCAGCAGTGCTCGGGGGGGGAGCTTCTACGAGCAGTACTTC.

The table lists this clonotype with a few counts. The chain carries TRBV27 and TRBJ2-7; tentative D call: TRBD1 (6 bases). CDR1 is MNHEY, CDR2 SMNVEV, per germline (reference sequence). Trimming took 4 bases from V and 3 from J, leaving 7 bases between them. The CDR3 loop spans 12 amino acids. CDR3 sequence: CASSWDNYEQYF. Written as DNA, the CDR3 is TGTGCCAGCAGTTGGGACAACTACGAGCAGTACTTC.